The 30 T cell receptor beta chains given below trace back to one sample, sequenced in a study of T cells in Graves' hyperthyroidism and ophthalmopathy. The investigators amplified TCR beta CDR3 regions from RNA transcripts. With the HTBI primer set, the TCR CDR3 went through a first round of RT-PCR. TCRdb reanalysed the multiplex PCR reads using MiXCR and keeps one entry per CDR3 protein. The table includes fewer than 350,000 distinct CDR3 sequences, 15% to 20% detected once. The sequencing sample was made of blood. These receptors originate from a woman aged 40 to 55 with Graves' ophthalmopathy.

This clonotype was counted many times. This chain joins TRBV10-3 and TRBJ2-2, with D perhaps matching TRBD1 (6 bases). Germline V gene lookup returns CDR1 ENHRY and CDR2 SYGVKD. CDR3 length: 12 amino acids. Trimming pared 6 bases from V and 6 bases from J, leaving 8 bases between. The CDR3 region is CAISYRAGELFF. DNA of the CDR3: TGTGCCATCAGCTACAGGGCCGGGGAGCTGTTTTTT.

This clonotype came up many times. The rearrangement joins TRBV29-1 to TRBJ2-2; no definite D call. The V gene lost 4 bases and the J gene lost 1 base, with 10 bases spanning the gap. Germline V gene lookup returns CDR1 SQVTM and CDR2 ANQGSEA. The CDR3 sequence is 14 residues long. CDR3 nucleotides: TGCAGCGTTGGGGCTTATGGGAACACCGGGGAGCTGTTTTTT. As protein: CSVGAYGNTGELFF.

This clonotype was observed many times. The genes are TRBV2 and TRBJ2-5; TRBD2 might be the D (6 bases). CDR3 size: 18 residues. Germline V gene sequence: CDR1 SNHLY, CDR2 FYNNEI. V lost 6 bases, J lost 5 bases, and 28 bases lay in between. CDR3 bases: TGTGCCAGCAGCGGGACTCCCTCCATCACCCTGCTCTGGGAGACCCAGTACTTC. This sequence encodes CASSGTPSITLLWETQYF. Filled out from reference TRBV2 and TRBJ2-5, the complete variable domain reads EPEVTQTPSHQVTQMGQEVILRCVPISNHLYFYWYRQILGQKVEFLVSFYNNEISEKSEIFDDQFSVERPDGSNFTLKIRSTKLEDSAMYFCASSGTPSITLLWETQYFGPGTRLLVL.

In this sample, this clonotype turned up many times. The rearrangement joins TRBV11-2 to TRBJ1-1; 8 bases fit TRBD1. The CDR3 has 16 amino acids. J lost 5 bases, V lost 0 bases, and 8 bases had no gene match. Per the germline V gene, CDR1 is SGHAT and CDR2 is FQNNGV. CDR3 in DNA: TGTGCCAGCAGCTTAGATCCAACAGGGGGGTCGACTGAAGCTTTCTTT. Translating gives CASSLDPTGGSTEAFF.

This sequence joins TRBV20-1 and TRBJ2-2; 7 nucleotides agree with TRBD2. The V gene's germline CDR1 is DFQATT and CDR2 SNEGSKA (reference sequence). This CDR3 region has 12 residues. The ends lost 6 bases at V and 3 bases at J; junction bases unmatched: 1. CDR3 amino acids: CSAGGDTGELFF. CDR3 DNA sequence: TGCAGTGCGGGGGGGGACACCGGGGAGCTGTTTTTT.

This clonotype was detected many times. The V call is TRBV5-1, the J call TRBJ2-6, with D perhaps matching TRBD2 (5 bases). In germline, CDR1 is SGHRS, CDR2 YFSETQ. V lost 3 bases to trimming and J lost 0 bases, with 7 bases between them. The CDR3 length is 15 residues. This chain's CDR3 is CASSSGGSGANVLTF. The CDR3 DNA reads TGCGCCAGCAGCTCCGGAGGCTCTGGGGCCAACGTCCTGACTTTC. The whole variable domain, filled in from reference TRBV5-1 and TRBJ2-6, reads KAGVTQTPRYLIKTRGQQVTLSCSPISGHRSVSWYQQTPGQGLQFLFEYFSETQRNKGNFPGRFSGRQFSNSRSEMNVSTLELGDSALYLCASSSGGSGANVLTFGAGSRLTVL.

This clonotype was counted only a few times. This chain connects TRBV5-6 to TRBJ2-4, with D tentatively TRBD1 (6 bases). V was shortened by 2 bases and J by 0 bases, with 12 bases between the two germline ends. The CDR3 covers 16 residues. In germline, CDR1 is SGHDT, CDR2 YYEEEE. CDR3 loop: CASSFKGGIAKNIQYF. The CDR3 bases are TGTGCCAGCAGCTTCAAAGGGGGAATAGCCAAAAACATTCAGTACTTC.

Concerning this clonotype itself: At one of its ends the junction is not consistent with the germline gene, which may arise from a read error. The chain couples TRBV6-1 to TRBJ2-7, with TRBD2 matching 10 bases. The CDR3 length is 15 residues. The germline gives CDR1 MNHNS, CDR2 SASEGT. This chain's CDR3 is CASREASGRGYEQYF. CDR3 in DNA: TGTGCCAGCAGGGAAGCTAGCGGGAGAGGGTACGAGCAGTACTTC.

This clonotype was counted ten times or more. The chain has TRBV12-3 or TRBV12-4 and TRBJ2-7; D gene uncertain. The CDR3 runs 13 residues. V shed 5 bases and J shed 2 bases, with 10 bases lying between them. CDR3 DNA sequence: TGTGCCAGCAGTCAGTTGGTACCCTACGAGCAGTACTTC. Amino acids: CASSQLVPYEQYF.

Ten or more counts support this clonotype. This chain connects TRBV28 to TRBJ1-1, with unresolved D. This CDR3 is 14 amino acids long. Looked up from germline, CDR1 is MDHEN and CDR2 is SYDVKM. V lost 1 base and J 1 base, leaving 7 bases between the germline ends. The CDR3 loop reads CASSLSGGNTEAFF. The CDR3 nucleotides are TGTGCCAGCAGTTTATCGGGCGGGAACACTGAAGCTTTCTTT.

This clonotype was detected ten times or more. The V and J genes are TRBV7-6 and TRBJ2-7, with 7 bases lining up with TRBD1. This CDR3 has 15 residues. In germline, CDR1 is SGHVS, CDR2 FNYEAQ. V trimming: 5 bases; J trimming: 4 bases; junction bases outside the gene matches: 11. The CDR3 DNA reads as TGTGCCAGCAGCCAAACCGGGACAGCTCTTTACGAGCAGTACTTC. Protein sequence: CASSQTGTALYEQYF. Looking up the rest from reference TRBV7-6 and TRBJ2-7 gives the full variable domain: GAGVSQSPRYKVTKRGQDVALRCDPISGHVSLYWYRQALGQGPEFLTYFNYEAQQDKSGLPNDRFSAERPEGSISTLTIQRTEQRDSAMYRCASSQTGTALYEQYFGPGTRLTVT.

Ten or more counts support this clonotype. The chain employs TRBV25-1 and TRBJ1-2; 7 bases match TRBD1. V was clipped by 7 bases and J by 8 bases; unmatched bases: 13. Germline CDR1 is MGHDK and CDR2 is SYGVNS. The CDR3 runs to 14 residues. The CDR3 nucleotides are TGTGCCAGCACAAACAGGGGATTATGTTTGGGCTACACCTTC. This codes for CASTNRGLCLGYTF.

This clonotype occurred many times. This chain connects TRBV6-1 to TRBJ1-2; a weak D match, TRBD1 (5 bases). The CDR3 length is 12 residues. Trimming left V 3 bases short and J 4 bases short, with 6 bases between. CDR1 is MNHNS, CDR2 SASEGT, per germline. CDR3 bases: TGTGCCAGCAGTGAGGGGACCTATGGCTACACCTTC. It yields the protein CASSEGTYGYTF.

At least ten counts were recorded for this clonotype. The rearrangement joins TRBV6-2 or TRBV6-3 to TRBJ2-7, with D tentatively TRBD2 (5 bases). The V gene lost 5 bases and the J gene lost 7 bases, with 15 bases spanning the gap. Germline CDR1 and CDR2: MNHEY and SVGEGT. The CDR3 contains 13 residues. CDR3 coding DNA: TGTGCCAGCAGTCAACAATCTATAGCGGAGCAGTACTTC. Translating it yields CASSQQSIAEQYF.

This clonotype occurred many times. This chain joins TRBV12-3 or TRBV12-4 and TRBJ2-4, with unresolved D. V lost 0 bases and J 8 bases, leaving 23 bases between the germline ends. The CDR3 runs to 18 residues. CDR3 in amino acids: CASSLAPPPTSLSDIQYF. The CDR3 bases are TGTGCCAGCAGTTTAGCCCCCCCACCTACTTCTCTATCGGACATTCAGTACTTC.

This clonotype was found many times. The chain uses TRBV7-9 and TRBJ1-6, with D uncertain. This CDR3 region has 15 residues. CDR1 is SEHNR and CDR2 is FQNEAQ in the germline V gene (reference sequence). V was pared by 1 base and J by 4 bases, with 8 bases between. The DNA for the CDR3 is TGTGCCAGCAGCTTAGAGGTGGGGTATAATTCACCCCTCCACTTT. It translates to CASSLEVGYNSPLHF.

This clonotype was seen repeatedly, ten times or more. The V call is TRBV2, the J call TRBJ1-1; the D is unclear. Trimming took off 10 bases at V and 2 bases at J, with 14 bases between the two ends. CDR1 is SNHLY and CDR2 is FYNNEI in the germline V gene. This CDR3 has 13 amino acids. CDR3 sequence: CATRKELNTEAFF. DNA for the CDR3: TGTGCCACCCGGAAAGAGCTAAACACTGAAGCTTTCTTT. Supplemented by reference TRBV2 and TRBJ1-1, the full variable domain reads EPEVTQTPSHQVTQMGQEVILRCVPISNHLYFYWYRQILGQKVEFLVSFYNNEISEKSEIFDDQFSVERPDGSNFTLKIRSTKLEDSAMYFCATRKELNTEAFFGQGTRLTVV.

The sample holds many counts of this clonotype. CDR3 bases: TGTGCCAGCAGCGGCCAAAGGGGGAGAGGCGGTGAGACCCAGTACTTC. Protein: CASSGQRGRGGETQYF. V is TRBV5-6 and J is TRBJ2-5, with a weak D call TRBD1 (6 bases). The CDR3 spans 16 residues. The V end lost 4 bases, the J end lost 5 bases, and 21 bases lay between the germline ends. Germline V gives CDR1 SGHDT, CDR2 YYEEEE.

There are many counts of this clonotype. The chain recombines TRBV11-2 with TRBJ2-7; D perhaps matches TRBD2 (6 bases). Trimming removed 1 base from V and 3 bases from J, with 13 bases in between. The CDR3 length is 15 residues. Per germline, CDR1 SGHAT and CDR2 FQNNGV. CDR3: CASSLGGRRNYEQYF. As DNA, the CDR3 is TGTGCCAGCAGCTTAGGGGGGAGGAGAAACTACGAGCAGTACTTC.

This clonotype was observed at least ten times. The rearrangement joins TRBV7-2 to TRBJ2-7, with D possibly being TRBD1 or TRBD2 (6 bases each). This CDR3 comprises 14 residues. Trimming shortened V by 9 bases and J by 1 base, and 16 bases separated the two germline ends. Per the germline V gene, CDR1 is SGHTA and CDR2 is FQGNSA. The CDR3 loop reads CASRGASRSYEQYF. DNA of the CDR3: TGTGCCAGTAGGGGGGCTAGCCGATCCTACGAGCAGTACTTC.

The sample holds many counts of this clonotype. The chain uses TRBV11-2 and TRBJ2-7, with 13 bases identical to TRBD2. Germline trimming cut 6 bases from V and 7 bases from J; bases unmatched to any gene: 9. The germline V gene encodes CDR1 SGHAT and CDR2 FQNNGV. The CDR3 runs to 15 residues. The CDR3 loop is CASSIPGLAGLEQYF. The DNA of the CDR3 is TGTGCCAGCAGTATACCGGGACTAGCGGGACTAGAGCAGTACTTC.

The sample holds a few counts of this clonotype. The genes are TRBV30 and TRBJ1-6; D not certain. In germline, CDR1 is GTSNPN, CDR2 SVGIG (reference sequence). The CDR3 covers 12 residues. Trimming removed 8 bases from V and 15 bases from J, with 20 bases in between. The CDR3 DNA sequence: TGTGCCCGGACCCAGGTAGGGTCGTTCCTCCACTTT. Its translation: CARTQVGSFLHF.

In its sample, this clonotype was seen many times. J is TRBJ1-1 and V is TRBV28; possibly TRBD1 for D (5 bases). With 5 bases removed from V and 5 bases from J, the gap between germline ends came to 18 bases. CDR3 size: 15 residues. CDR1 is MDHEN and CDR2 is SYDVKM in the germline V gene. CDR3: CASSPHTQGKTEAFF. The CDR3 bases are TGTGCCAGCAGTCCCCACACTCAGGGTAAAACTGAAGCTTTCTTT. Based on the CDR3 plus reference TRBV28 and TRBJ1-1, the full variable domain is DVKVTQSSRYLVKRTGEKVFLECVQDMDHENMFWYRQDPGLGLRLIYFSYDVKMKEKGDIPEGYSVSREKKERFSLILESASTNQTSMYLCASSPHTQGKTEAFFGQGTRLTVV.

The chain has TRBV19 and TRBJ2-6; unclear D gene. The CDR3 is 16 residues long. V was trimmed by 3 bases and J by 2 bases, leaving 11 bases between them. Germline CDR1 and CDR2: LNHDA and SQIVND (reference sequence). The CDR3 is CASSILHTAGANVLTF. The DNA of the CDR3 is TGTGCCAGTAGTATCCTCCACACCGCTGGGGCCAACGTCCTGACTTTC.

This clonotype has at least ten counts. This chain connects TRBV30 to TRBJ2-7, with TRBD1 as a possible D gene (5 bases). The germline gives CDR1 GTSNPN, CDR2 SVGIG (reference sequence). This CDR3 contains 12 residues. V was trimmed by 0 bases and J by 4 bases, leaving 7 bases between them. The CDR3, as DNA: TGTGCCTGGAGTGTAGGGGTATACGAGCAGTACTTC. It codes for CAWSVGVYEQYF.

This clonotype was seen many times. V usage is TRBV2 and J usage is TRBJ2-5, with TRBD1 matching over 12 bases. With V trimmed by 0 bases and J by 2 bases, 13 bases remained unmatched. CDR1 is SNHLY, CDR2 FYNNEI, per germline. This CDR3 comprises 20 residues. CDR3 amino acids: CASSEARDRGRPRGQETQYF. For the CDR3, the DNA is TGTGCCAGCAGTGAAGCACGGGACAGGGGGCGGCCCCGGGGACAAGAGACCCAGTACTTC. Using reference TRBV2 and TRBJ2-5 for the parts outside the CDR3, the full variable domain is EPEVTQTPSHQVTQMGQEVILRCVPISNHLYFYWYRQILGQKVEFLVSFYNNEISEKSEIFDDQFSVERPDGSNFTLKIRSTKLEDSAMYFCASSEARDRGRPRGQETQYFGPGTRLLVL.

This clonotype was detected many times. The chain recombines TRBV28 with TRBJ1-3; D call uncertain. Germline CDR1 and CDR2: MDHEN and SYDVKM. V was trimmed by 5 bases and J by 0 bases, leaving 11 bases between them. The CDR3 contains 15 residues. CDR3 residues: CASSRIRVSGNTIYF. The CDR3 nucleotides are TGTGCCAGCAGTCGAATTAGGGTCTCTGGAAACACCATATATTTT.

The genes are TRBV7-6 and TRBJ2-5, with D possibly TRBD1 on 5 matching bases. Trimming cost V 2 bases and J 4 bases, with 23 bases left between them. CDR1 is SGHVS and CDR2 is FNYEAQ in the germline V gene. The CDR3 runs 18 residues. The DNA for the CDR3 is TGTGCCAGCAGCTTAAGGGCACGGATGGCAGGGCCTCGAGAGACCCAGTACTTC. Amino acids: CASSLRARMAGPRETQYF.

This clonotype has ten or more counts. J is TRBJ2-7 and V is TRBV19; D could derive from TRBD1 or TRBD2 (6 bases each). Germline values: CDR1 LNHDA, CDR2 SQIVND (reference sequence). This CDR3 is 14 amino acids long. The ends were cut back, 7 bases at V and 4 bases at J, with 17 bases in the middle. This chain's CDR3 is CASTPSGGGYEQYF. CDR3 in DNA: TGTGCCAGTACCCCAAGCGGAGGGGGATACGAGCAGTACTTC.

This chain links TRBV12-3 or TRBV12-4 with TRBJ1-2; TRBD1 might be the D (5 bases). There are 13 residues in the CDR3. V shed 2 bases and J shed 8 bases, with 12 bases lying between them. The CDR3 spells CASSLTGLLGYTF. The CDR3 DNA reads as TGTGCCAGCAGTTTAACGGGGCTGCTCGGCTACACCTTC.